This T cell receptor (beta chain) was sequenced for a study of spatial heterogeneity in lung cancer. Study-wide background: More beta-chain than alpha-chain sequences were consistently detected.

Trimming removed 10 bases at V and 0 bases at J, with 19 bases between. CDR1 and CDR2 (germline): SEHNR, FQNEAQ (reference sequence). This CDR3 comprises 16 residues. Indicated time point: sample taken at primary tumor resection. Unsorted samples of tumor, nontumor lung or frozen PBMC had their whole RNA sequenced. General study findings and limits: Counts that tracked tumor mutation counts were those of expanded intratumoral alpha and beta TCRs.

By sample share, this clonotype is medium-sized. Its antigen is as yet unknown. TCRdb reprocessed the 5' RACE reads via MiXCR and lists one record per CDR3 protein. Altogether about 9,600 distinct CDR3 sequences are present, 7.5% to 9.5% being singletons, with the ten largest covering about 20%. This sample comprised lung tumor tissue, obtained at surgery. The receptor was isolated from a male donor with early-stage non-small cell lung cancer. The rearrangement joins TRBV7-9 to TRBJ2-1; perhaps TRBD2 as D (6 bases). CDR3 coding DNA: TGTGCCACGGGAGCACCTATGACGAGCTCCTACAATGAGCAGTTCTTC. This encodes CATGAPMTSSYNEQFF.